These 13 T cell receptor beta chains were all obtained from the same sample, sequenced in a study of identical twins. TCRdb redid the calling of the 5' RACE reads with MiXCR, one entry per CDR3 protein. The sample has 500,000 to 650,000 distinct CDR3 sequences; around 22% are singletons. The sample was also reused in another study, on yellow fever vaccine responses in identical twins.

The material sequenced was CD4+ T cells sorted from blood. The receptors were gathered from a woman aged 18-29 years in good health.

This clonotype has just a few counts. J is TRBJ2-3 and V is TRBV29-1; D is possibly TRBD1 or TRBD2 (5 bases each). Per the germline V gene, CDR1 is SQVTM and CDR2 is ANQGSEA. The CDR3 loop spans 13 amino acids. The V gene lost 0 bases and the J gene lost 6 bases, with 10 bases spanning the gap. The CDR3 is CSVEDPGTDTQYF. The CDR3, as DNA: TGCAGCGTTGAAGATCCTGGGACCGATACGCAGTATTTT.

In this sample, this clonotype turned up many times. The chain has TRBV2 and TRBJ1-1, with D possibly being TRBD1 (5 bases). This CDR3 contains 13 residues. Germline CDR1 and CDR2: SNHLY and FYNNEI. V was pared by 5 bases and J by 3 bases, with 10 bases between. The CDR3 sequence: CASSYDSYTEAFF. The CDR3, as DNA: TGTGCCAGCAGTTACGACAGTTACACTGAAGCTTTCTTT.

The chain combines TRBV5-5 with TRBJ1-5; D call uncertain. V was pared by 4 bases and J by 3 bases, with 8 bases between. This CDR3 has 13 residues. Germline CDR1 and CDR2: SGHKS and YYEKEE (reference sequence). This CDR3 is CASSMGVNQPQHF. The CDR3 coding sequence is TGTGCCAGCAGCATGGGAGTCAATCAGCCCCAGCATTTT.

In its sample, this clonotype was seen a few times. Being one base from a much bigger clone, this may be a read error. The chain employs TRBV20-1 and TRBJ2-4, with 7 bases identical to TRBD1. Germline-derived CDR1 and CDR2 are DFQATT and SNEGSKA (reference sequence). This CDR3 spans 17 amino acids. CDR3 DNA: TGCTGTGCTAGAGGCGACAGGGAAACGGGAGCCAAAAACATTCAGTACTTC. Translated: CCARGDRETGAKNIQYF.

The chain links TRBV6-5 to TRBJ2-3, with D tentatively TRBD1 (6 bases). The CDR3 length is 17 residues. With 1 base removed from V and 2 bases from J, the gap between germline ends came to 16 bases. CDR1 and CDR2 (germline): MNHEY, SVGAGI. Written as DNA, the CDR3 is TGTGCCAGCAGTTACTGGCCTGACAGGTTTTCCACAGATACGCAGTATTTT. This translates into CASSYWPDRFSTDTQYF.

The CDR3 is CASSPFRGPYEQYF. In DNA, the CDR3 is TGTGCCAGCAGTCCCTTTCGTGGGCCCTACGAGCAGTACTTC. The chain uses TRBV12-3 or TRBV12-4 and TRBJ2-7; D is unclear. V was shortened by 5 bases and J by 2 bases, with 13 bases between the two germline ends. CDR3 length equals 14 residues.

J is TRBJ1-1 and V is TRBV12-3 or TRBV12-4; possibly TRBD1 for D (5 bases). The CDR3 has 14 amino acids. The V gene lost 5 bases and the J gene lost 4 bases, with 14 bases spanning the gap. The CDR3 loop is CASSQGPDFTEAFF. The CDR3 nucleotides are TGTGCCAGCAGTCAGGGACCTGATTTCACTGAAGCTTTCTTT.

The table lists this clonotype with a few counts. The V and J genes are TRBV20-1 and TRBJ2-3; D possibly matches TRBD1 or TRBD2 (6 bases each). The CDR3 is 14 residues long. Germline V gene sequence: CDR1 DFQATT, CDR2 SNEGSKA (reference sequence). Trimming stripped 5 bases from V and 1 base from J, with 13 bases between. The chain's CDR3 is CSAGGGVGTDTQYF. DNA of the CDR3: TGCAGTGCTGGAGGGGGAGTTGGCACAGATACGCAGTATTTT.

The V gene is TRBV29-1, the J gene TRBJ2-7; no clear D. The V gene lost 4 bases and the J gene lost 0 bases, with 13 bases spanning the gap. CDR1 is SQVTM, CDR2 ANQGSEA, per germline. The CDR3 loop spans 14 amino acids. The CDR3 DNA reads as TGCAGCGTTGGCTGGCGTCTGAACTCCTACGAGCAGTACTTC. Translated, it gives CSVGWRLNSYEQYF.

The table lists this clonotype with many counts. V is TRBV28 and J is TRBJ2-7; no firm D call. V lost 6 bases and J lost 3, with 9 bases in between. The CDR3 sequence is 12 residues long. CDR1 is MDHEN and CDR2 is SYDVKM in the germline V gene. CDR3 DNA: TGTGCCAGCAGCTCTTGGGTCTACGAGCAGTACTTC. This codes for CASSSWVYEQYF.

The J gene is TRBJ2-2, the V gene TRBV4-2, with no clear D. Looked up from germline, CDR1 is LGHNA and CDR2 is YNFKEQ. This CDR3 has 14 amino acids. The ends were cut back, 0 bases at V and 7 bases at J, with 9 bases in the middle. The CDR3: CASSQEGPGGELFF. The CDR3 DNA sequence: TGTGCCAGCAGCCAAGAGGGTCCGGGCGGGGAGCTGTTTTTT.

J is TRBJ2-7 and V is TRBV14; TRBD2 is a possible D gene (6 bases). Germline V lookup: CDR1 SGHDN, CDR2 FVKESK. V shed 3 bases and J shed 2 bases, with 11 bases lying between them. There are 14 residues in the CDR3. DNA of the CDR3: TGTGCCAGCAGCCAGAGACTAGGCCCCTACGAGCAGTACGTC. It specifies CASSQRLGPYEQYV.

This chain joins TRBV29-1 and TRBJ2-3; TRBD2 matches at 9 bases. Germline CDR1 and CDR2: SQVTM and ANQGSEA. The CDR3 has 14 amino acids. The J segment lost 0 bases and the V segment lost 7 bases, leaving 5 bases of the junction unmatched. This CDR3 reads CSGRTSASTDTQYF. CDR3 bases: TGCAGCGGGAGGACTAGCGCTAGCACAGATACGCAGTATTTT.